This passage covers 10 T cell receptor beta chains from one sample sequenced in a study of human versus mouse CDR3 diversity and MHC coevolution. Measured with immunoSEQ multiplex PCR; TCRdb has only the in-frame clones, and not every one. The sample records tens of thousands of clones, approximately 92% being singletons. Sequenced input: naive CD4+ T cells from blood. As to subset: CD45RO-negative CD62L-positive naive CD4 T cells. These receptor sequences come from a person aged 30-69 years in good health.

The rearrangement joins TRBV28 to TRBJ2-1, with D possibly matching TRBD2 (6 bases). The V and J ends lost 4 bases and 16 bases respectively, with 14 bases between them. CDR3 length: 11 amino acids. Per germline, CDR1 MDHEN and CDR2 SYDVKM. Written as DNA, the CDR3 is TGTGCCAGCAGTTCAACGGGAGTCGAATTCTTC. This gives the protein CASSSTGVEFF.

This chain joins TRBV6-4 and TRBJ2-3; D is perhaps TRBD1 (8 bases). CDR3 length: 17 residues. Germline V gene lookup returns CDR1 MRHNA and CDR2 SNTAGT. The germline V and J ends were trimmed by 6 bases and 3 bases, with 22 bases remaining between them. CDR3 sequence: CASRDGRDRRETDTQYF. CDR3 bases: TGTGCCAGCAGAGATGGCCGGGACAGGCGGGAGACAGATACGCAGTATTTT.

The chain employs TRBV4-1 and TRBJ2-7; 8 bases are shared with TRBD1. The CDR3 sequence is 14 residues long. Per germline, CDR1 MGHRA and CDR2 YSYEKL. V lost 3 bases to trimming and J lost 6 bases; unmatched junction nucleotides: 7. CDR3 sequence reads: CASSQRQGIGEQYF. CDR3 nucleotide sequence: TGCGCCAGCAGCCAGCGACAGGGGATAGGCGAGCAGTACTTC.

V is TRBV7-9 and J is TRBJ2-5; 7 bases agree with TRBD2. The J segment lost 11 bases and the V segment lost 0 bases, leaving 18 bases of the junction unmatched. The germline CDR1 and CDR2 sequences are SEHNR and FQNEAQ (reference sequence). This CDR3 comprises 17 residues. The CDR3 nucleotides read TGTGCCAGCAGCTTAGCCTACAGAGGGAGGGAGGGCCGAGAGCAGTACTTC. It is translated as CASSLAYRGREGREQYF.

V and J are TRBV10-2 and TRBJ1-2; 7 positions match TRBD1. Germline V CDR1 and CDR2: WSHSY, SAAADI. CDR3 length: 14 residues. J lost 8 bases, V lost 8 bases, and 14 bases had no gene match. The CDR3 is CASGELTGYGGYTF. The CDR3 nucleotides are TGCGCCAGCGGGGAACTGACAGGGTATGGGGGCTACACCTTC.

This chain joins TRBV5-4 and TRBJ2-2; 7 bases map to TRBD1. Per germline, CDR1 SGHNT and CDR2 YYREEE (reference sequence). J gave up 7 bases and V 3 bases, and 12 bases lay outside the gene matches. This CDR3 region has 16 residues. The CDR3 here is CASSSLVTGVGGELFF. DNA of the CDR3: TGTGCCAGCAGCTCATTGGTTACAGGGGTTGGCGGGGAGCTGTTTTTT.

The chain uses TRBV7-3 and TRBJ2-5, with D maybe TRBD2 (5 bases). V was cut by 5 bases and J by 1 base, with 11 bases left in between. Per the germline V gene, CDR1 is SGHTA and CDR2 is FQGTGA. The CDR3 has 14 residues. The CDR3 DNA is TGTGCCAGCAGCATAAACGGAGGCCAAGAGACCCAGTACTTC. Translation gives CASSINGGQETQYF.

The rearrangement uses TRBV27 and TRBJ1-5, with a weak D call TRBD1 (6 bases). V shed 3 bases and J shed 4 bases, with 13 bases lying between them. CDR1 and CDR2 (germline): MNHEY, SMNVEV (reference sequence). The length of the CDR3 is 15 residues. This CDR3 is CASSLSDRSNQPQHF. The CDR3 DNA is TGTGCCAGCAGTTTGTCGGACAGATCGAATCAGCCCCAGCATTTT.

The chain combines TRBV18 with TRBJ2-1, with 8 bases aligning to TRBD2. The J segment lost 6 bases and the V segment lost 6 bases, leaving 10 bases of the junction unmatched. Germline V gene data show CDR1 as KGHSH and CDR2 as LQKENI. This CDR3 is 15 amino acids long. CDR3 loop: CASSPLVAGSNEQFF. The CDR3 DNA reads TGTGCCAGCTCCCCTCTGGTAGCGGGAAGCAATGAGCAGTTCTTC. Full variable domain (rest looked up from reference TRBV18 and TRBJ2-1): NAGVMQNPRHLVRRRGQEARLRCSPMKGHSHVYWYRQLPEEGLKFMVYLQKENIIDESGMPKERFSAEFPKEGPSILRIQQVVRGDSAAYFCASSPLVAGSNEQFFGPGTRLTVL.

This sequence joins TRBV7-9 and TRBJ2-3, with D possibly matching TRBD2 (6 bases). The V and J ends lost 5 bases and 0 bases respectively, with 12 bases between them. CDR3 length: 15 amino acids. Germline assignment: CDR1 SEHNR and CDR2 FQNEAQ (reference sequence). The CDR3 nucleotides read TGTGCCAGCAGCCTTAGCGGCTCAAGCACAGATACGCAGTATTTT. The encoded protein is CASSLSGSSTDTQYF.